This T cell receptor beta chain is drawn from a study of a mutant IDH1 vaccine in newly diagnosed glioma. Background on the study: Initiation of the vaccine course occurred 4-6 weeks after radiotherapy alone, or alongside temozolomide cycles. Study findings and constraints: Pseudoprogression appears to have had no connection to changes in top peripheral T cell clonotypes.

Only in-frame clones appear in the TCRdb table, and some are missing; sequencing was by immunoSEQ multiplex PCR. Of roughly 64,000 clones listed, 74% are singletons. Time point in this sample: week 35, safety follow-up. Every single dose of the vaccine, 300 ug of mutant IDH1 20-mer peptide, came with topical imiquimod. New WHO grade 3 or 4 astrocytomas that were IDH1-mutant and ATRX-lost occurred in the donors. The CDR3 sequence is 14 residues long. Germline V gene data show CDR1 as MNHNY and CDR2 as SVGAGI (reference sequence). Trimming pared 6 bases from V and 6 bases from J, leaving 18 bases between. This clone was counted a few times. The target antigen is unknown.

This clonotype was obtained from a man aged 45-60 years with glioma. The source was PBMCs, collected from a glioma patient whose treatment included an IDH1 peptide vaccine. This chain uses TRBV6-6 with TRBJ2-7, with D perhaps TRBD1 or TRBD2 (7 bases each). CDR3 sequence: CASRSGDSQREQYF. In nucleotides, the CDR3 is TGTGCCAGCAGGAGCGGGGACAGTCAGCGCGAGCAGTACTTC.